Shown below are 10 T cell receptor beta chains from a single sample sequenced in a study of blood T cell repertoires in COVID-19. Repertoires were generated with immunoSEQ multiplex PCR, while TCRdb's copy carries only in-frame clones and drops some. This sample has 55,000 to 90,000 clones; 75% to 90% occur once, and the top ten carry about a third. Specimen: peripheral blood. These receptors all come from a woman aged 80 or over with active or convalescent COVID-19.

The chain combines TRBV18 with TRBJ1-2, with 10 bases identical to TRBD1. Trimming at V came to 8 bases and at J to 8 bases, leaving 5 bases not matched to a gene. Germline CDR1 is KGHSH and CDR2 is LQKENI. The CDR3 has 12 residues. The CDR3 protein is CASGDRGGGYTF. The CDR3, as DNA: TGTGCCAGCGGGGACAGGGGCGGCGGCTACACCTTC. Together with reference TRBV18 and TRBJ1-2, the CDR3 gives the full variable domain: NAGVMQNPRHLVRRRGQEARLRCSPMKGHSHVYWYRQLPEEGLKFMVYLQKENIIDESGMPKERFSAEFPKEGPSILRIQQVVRGDSAAYFCASGDRGGGYTFGSGTRLTVV.

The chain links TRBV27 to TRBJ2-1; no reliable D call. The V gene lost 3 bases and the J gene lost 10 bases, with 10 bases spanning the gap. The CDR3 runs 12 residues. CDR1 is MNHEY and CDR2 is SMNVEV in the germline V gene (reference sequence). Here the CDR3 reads CASSLRNGEQFF. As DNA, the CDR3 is TGTGCCAGCAGTTTGAGGAATGGGGAGCAGTTCTTC.

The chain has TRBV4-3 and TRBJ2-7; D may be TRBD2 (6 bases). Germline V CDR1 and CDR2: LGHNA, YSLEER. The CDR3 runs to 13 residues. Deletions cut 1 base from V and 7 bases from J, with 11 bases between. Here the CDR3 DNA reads TGCGCCAGCAGCCAAGTACCGGGGGTAGAGCAGTACTTC. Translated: CASSQVPGVEQYF.

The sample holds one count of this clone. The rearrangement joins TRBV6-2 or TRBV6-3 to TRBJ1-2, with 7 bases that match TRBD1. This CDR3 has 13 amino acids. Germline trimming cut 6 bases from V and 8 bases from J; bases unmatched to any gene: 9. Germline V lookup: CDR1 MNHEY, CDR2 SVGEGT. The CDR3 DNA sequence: TGTGCCAGCAGCCTCGGACAGGTGGGGGGCTACACCTTC. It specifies CASSLGQVGGYTF.

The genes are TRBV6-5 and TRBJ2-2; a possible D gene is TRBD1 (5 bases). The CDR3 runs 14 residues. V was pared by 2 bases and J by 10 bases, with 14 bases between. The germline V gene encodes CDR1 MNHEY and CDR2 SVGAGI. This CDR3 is CASSYGQGSVELFF. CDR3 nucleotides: TGTGCCAGCAGTTACGGGCAGGGAAGCGTGGAGCTGTTTTTT.

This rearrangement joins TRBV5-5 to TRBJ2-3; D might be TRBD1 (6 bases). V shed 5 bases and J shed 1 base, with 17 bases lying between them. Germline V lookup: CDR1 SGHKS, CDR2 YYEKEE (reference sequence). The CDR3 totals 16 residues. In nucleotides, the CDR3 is TGTGCCAGCAGACCGGACAGCCGGTTTCGCACAGATACGCAGTATTTT. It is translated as CASRPDSRFRTDTQYF.

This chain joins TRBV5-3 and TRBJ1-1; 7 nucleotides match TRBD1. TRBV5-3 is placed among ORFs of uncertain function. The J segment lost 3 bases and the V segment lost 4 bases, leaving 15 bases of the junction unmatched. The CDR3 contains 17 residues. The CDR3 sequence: CARSHRQGVEGDTEAFF. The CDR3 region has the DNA TGTGCCAGAAGCCATCGACAGGGCGTGGAGGGGGACACTGAAGCTTTCTTT.

The CDR3: CATSREGGATDTQYF. The CDR3 coding sequence is TGTGCCACCAGCAGAGAGGGGGGGGCGACGGATACGCAGTATTTT. The chain joins TRBV15 to TRBJ2-3, with TRBD2 as a possible D gene (7 bases). CDR1 LNHNV and CDR2 YYDKDF come from the germline V gene (reference sequence). Trimming removed 0 bases at V and 6 bases at J, with 13 bases between. The CDR3 is 15 residues long.

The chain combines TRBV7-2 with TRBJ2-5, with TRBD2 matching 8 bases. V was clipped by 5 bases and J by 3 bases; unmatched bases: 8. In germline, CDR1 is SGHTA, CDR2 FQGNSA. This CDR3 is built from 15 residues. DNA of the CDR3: TGTGCCAGCAGCCCAAGGGCGGGGGGAGAAGAGACCCAGTACTTC. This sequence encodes CASSPRAGGEETQYF.

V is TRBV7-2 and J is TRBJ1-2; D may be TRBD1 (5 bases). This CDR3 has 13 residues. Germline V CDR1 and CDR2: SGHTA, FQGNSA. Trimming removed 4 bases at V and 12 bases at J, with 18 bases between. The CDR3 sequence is CASSYSGSQTDTF. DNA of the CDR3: TGTGCCAGCAGCTATTCAGGGTCCCAAACAGACACCTTC.